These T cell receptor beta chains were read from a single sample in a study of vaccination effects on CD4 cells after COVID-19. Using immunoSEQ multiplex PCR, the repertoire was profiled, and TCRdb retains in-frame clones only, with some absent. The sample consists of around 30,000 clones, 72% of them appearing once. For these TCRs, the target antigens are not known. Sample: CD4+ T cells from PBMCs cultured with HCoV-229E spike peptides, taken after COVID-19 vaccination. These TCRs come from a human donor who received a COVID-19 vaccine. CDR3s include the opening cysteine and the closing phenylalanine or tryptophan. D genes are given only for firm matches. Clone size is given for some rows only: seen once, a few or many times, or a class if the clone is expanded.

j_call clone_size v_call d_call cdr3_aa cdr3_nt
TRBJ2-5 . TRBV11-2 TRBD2 CASSRGRGLAGETQYF TGTGCCAGCAGCCGAGGTCGGGGACTAGCGGGAGAGACCCAGTACTTC
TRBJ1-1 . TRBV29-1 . CSGGNTEAFF TGCAGCGGAGGGAACACTGAAGCTTTCTTT
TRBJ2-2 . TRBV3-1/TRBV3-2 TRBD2 CASSQASGSYTGELFF TGTGCCAGCAGCCAGGCTAGCGGGAGTTACACCGGGGAGCTGTTTTTT
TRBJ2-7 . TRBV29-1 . CSALPAGGLEQYF TGCAGCGCCCTCCCGGCAGGGGGGCTCGAGCAGTACTTC
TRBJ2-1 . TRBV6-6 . CASSKTGDYNEQFF TGTGCCAGCAGTAAGACAGGAGACTACAATGAGCAGTTCTTC
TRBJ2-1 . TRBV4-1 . CASSQLPPTYNREQFF TGCGCCAGCAGCCAACTGCCACCTACGTATAATCGTGAGCAGTTCTTC
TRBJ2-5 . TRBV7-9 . CASSLVGANQETQYF TGTGCCAGCAGCTTAGTTGGGGCAAACCAAGAGACCCAGTACTTC
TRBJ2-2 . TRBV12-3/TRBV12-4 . CASSFRGNGELFF TGTGCCAGCAGTTTCCGGGGCAACGGGGAGCTGTTTTTT
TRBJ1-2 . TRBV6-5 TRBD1 CASSLRTGVGYGYTF TGTGCCAGCAGTTTAAGGACAGGGGTTGGCTATGGCTACACCTTC
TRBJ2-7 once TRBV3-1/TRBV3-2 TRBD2 CASSQDLAGAYEQYF TGTGCCAGCAGCCAAGACCTAGCGGGAGCCTACGAGCAGTACTTC
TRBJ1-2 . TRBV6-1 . CASSEVRDIYGYTF TGTGCCAGCAGTGAAGTGAGGGACATCTATGGCTACACCTTC
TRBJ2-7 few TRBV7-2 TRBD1 CASSFDRGKISYEQYF TGTGCCAGCAGCTTCGACAGGGGGAAGATATCCTACGAGCAGTACTTC
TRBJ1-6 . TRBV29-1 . CSAQKGPDSANSPLHF TGCAGCGCCCAAAAAGGTCCGGACAGCGCTAATTCACCCCTCCACTTT
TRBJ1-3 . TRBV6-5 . CASSYFKGSGNTIYF TGTGCCAGCAGTTACTTTAAAGGATCTGGAAACACCATATATTTT
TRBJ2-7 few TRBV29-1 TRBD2 CSVSYLAGGLYEQYF TGCAGCGTATCCTACCTAGCGGGAGGTCTCTACGAGCAGTACTTC
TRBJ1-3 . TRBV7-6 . CASSLLGPAAGNTIYF TGTGCCAGCAGCTTATTAGGCCCAGCAGCTGGAAACACCATATATTTT
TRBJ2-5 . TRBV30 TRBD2 CAWGAGLAEETQYF TGTGCCTGGGGAGCTGGACTAGCTGAAGAGACCCAGTACTTC
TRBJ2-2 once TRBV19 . CASHRERIGELFF TGTGCCAGTCACAGGGAAAGAATAGGGGAGCTGTTTTTT
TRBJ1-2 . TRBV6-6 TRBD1 CASSRDSTNYGYTF TGTGCCAGCAGTCGGGACAGCACTAACTATGGCTACACCTTC
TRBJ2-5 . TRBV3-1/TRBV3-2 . CASSPDIQETQYF TGTGCCAGCAGCCCGGACATCCAAGAGACCCAGTACTTC
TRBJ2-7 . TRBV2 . CASSEGLAYEQYF TGTGCCAGCAGTGAAGGACTAGCCTACGAGCAGTACTTC
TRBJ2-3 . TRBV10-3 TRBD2 CAISELTSGGTNTQYF TGTGCCATCAGTGAGTTGACTAGCGGGGGGACAAATACGCAGTATTTT
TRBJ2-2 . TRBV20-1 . CSAGNTGELFF TGCAGTGCTGGGAACACCGGGGAGCTGTTTTTT
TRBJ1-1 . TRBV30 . CAWSPQWGAVRAFF TGTGCCTGGAGTCCCCAGTGGGGGGCGGTGAGGGCTTTCTTT
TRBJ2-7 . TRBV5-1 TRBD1 CASSSGQGFYEQYF TGCGCCAGCAGCTCGGGACAGGGTTTCTACGAGCAGTACTTC
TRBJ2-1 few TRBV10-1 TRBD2 CASSEFQRTSGVEQFF TGCGCCAGCAGTGAGTTTCAAAGGACTAGCGGAGTCGAGCAGTTCTTC
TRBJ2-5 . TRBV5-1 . CASSLSGTQETQYF TGCGCCAGCAGCTTGTCTGGGACTCAAGAGACCCAGTACTTC
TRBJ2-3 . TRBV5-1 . CASSLVGDRTDTQYF TGCGCCAGCAGCTTGGTTGGGGATAGGACAGATACGCAGTATTTT
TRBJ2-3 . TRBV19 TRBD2 CASSIRAQTSGFTDTQYF TGTGCCAGTAGTATACGGGCCCAGACTAGCGGATTCACAGATACGCAGTATTTT
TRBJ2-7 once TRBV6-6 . CASSNLRGASYEQYF TGTGCCAGCAGCAATCTCCGAGGGGCCTCCTACGAGCAGTACTTC
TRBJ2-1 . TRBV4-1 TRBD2 CASSHDTSGGGGEQFF TGCGCCAGCAGCCACGATACTAGCGGGGGGGGCGGTGAGCAGTTCTTC
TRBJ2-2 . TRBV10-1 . CASSESYGLNTGELFF TGCGCCAGCAGTGAGTCATATGGGCTTAACACCGGGGAGCTGTTTTTT
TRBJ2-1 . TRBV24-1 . CATSDLDSHPNEQFF TGTGCCACCAGTGATCTAGACTCCCACCCAAATGAGCAGTTCTTC
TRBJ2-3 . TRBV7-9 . CASSLGGDRTDTQYF TGTGCCAGCAGCTTAGGTGGGGACCGCACAGATACGCAGTATTTT
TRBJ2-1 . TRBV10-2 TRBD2 CASSERLAGNNEQFF TGCGCCAGCAGTGAGAGGCTAGCGGGGAACAATGAGCAGTTCTTC
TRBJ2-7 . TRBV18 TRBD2 CASSPPSSGGSYEQYF TGTGCCAGCTCACCACCCTCTAGCGGGGGGTCCTACGAGCAGTACTTC
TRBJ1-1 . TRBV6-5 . CASSYSGQGQAFF TGTGCCAGCAGTTACTCGGGTCAGGGTCAAGCTTTCTTT
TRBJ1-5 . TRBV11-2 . CASSFSEDQPQHF TGTGCCAGCAGCTTCTCAGAGGATCAGCCCCAGCATTTT
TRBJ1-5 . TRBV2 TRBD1 CASSLRTGGYNQPQHF TGTGCCAGCAGTCTACGGACAGGGGGATACAATCAGCCCCAGCATTTT
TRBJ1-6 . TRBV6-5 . CASNRDLDSPLHF TGTGCCAGCAACCGGGACCTCGATTCACCCCTCCACTTT
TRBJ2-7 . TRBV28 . CASRSANYEQYF TGTGCCAGCAGGAGCGCTAACTACGAGCAGTACTTC
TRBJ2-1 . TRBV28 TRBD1 CASKTPHRGNEQFF TGTGCCAGCAAAACACCTCACAGGGGCAATGAGCAGTTCTTC
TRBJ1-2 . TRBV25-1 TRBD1 CASSELGEGQGAYGYTF TGTGCCAGCAGTGAACTCGGGGAGGGACAGGGGGCCTATGGCTACACCTTC
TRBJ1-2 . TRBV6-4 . CASSEGANYGYTF TGTGCCAGCAGTGAAGGGGCTAACTATGGCTACACCTTC
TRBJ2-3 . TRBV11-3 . CASSPSSSTQYF TGTGCCAGCAGCCCGTCAAGTAGTACGCAGTATTTT
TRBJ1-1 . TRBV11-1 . CASSLMRGLNTEAFF TGTGCCAGCAGCTTAATGCGGGGCTTGAACACTGAAGCTTTCTTT
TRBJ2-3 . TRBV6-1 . CASSAIFFRGTHTQYF TGTGCCAGCAGTGCAATATTTTTCAGGGGCACGCATACGCAGTATTTT
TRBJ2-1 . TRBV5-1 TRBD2 CASSLLAGGYNEQFF TGCGCCAGCAGCTTACTAGCGGGAGGCTACAATGAGCAGTTCTTC
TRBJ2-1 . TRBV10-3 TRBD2 CAIRHSGSEYNEQFF TGTGCCATCAGGCATAGCGGGAGCGAATACAATGAGCAGTTCTTC
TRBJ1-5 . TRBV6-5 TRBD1 CASSLGQGVRQPQHF TGTGCCAGCAGCCTTGGACAGGGGGTTCGTCAGCCCCAGCATTTT
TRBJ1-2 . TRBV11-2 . CASSRRLALEYGYTF TGTGCCAGCAGCCGAAGGTTGGCTTTGGAGTATGGCTACACCTTC
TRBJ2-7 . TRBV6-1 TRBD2 CASSEKMGLAGGPVQYF TGTGCCAGCAGTGAAAAGATGGGGCTAGCGGGAGGGCCGGTGCAGTACTTC